Each of the 30 T cell receptor beta chains below was sequenced from the same sample in a study of human T cells and chemical hapten exposure. MiXCR, applied by TCRdb to the RACE reads, yields one record per CDR3 protein. This table has roughly 60,000 distinct CDR3 sequences, 5.5% to 7.5% appearing once. Time point given: pre-sensitization, week 0. Noted treatment: therapeutic diphenylcyclopropenone sensitization with weekly scalp DPC. This sample comprised whole blood, obtained in connection with sensitization to the hapten diphenylcyclopropenone (DPC). These receptor sequences come from a woman in her thirties with alopecia areata. Some clones in this sample may be carry-over from other donors' samples.

The sample holds a few counts of this clonotype. This chain joins TRBV6-2 or TRBV6-3 and TRBJ1-1; 7 nucleotides line up with TRBD1. Germline CDR1 MNHEY, CDR2 SVGEGT. The CDR3 is 13 amino acids. The junction had 7 bases not matched to a gene; V was cut back by 5 bases and J by 7 bases. This chain's CDR3 is CASSETGDREAFF. In DNA, the CDR3 is TGTGCCAGCAGTGAAACAGGGGACCGTGAAGCTTTCTTT.

The sample holds many counts of this clonotype. The chain links TRBV18 to TRBJ2-1; no reliable D call. Deletions cut 6 bases from V and 5 bases from J, with 11 bases between. Per the germline V gene, CDR1 is KGHSH and CDR2 is LQKENI. CDR3 length equals 13 residues. The CDR3 region has the DNA TGTGCCAGCTCCCAAATTGGGAACAATGAGCAGTTCTTC. The encoded protein is CASSQIGNNEQFF.

This rearrangement joins TRBV3-1 to TRBJ1-6; D gene uncertain. V was trimmed by 0 bases and J by 0 bases, leaving 6 bases between them. This CDR3 has 16 residues. CDR1 is LGHDT, CDR2 YNNKEL, per germline (reference sequence). The CDR3 sequence: CASSQDGISYNSPLHF. In nucleotides, the CDR3 is TGTGCCAGCAGCCAAGACGGGATCTCCTATAATTCACCCCTCCACTTT.

This clonotype was counted at least ten times. The chain recombines TRBV5-1 with TRBJ2-5; no clear D gene. V was pared by 1 base and J by 3 bases, with 16 bases between. The CDR3 extends over 16 amino acids. CDR1 is SGHRS, CDR2 YFSETQ, per germline. CDR3 sequence: CASSLNTFRPEETQYF. In DNA form, the CDR3 reads TGCGCCAGCAGCTTGAATACTTTCCGGCCGGAAGAGACCCAGTACTTC.

This clonotype was picked up many times. The J gene is TRBJ1-1, the V gene TRBV5-1, with D possibly TRBD1 on 6 matching bases. The CDR3 totals 14 residues. Trimming pared 4 bases from V and 1 base from J, leaving 11 bases between. The germline V gene encodes CDR1 SGHRS and CDR2 YFSETQ. The CDR3 coding sequence is TGCGCCAGCAGCCTCCGGACAGCGAACACTGAAGCTTTCTTT. It specifies CASSLRTANTEAFF.

This clonotype was detected many times. The chain's CDR3 is CASSLQAGGGNEQFF. CDR3 coding DNA: TGTGCCAGCAGCTTACAAGCGGGGGGCGGCAATGAGCAGTTCTTC. The chain joins TRBV7-3 to TRBJ2-1; 9 bases map to TRBD2. CDR1 is SGHTA and CDR2 is FQGTGA in the germline V gene. This CDR3 has 15 amino acids. Trimming cost V 2 bases and J 6 bases; bases outside gene matches: 5.

This clonotype was counted many times. CDR3 nucleotides: TGTGCCAGCAGCGTACAGATGAACACTGAAGCTTTCTTT. This translates into CASSVQMNTEAFF. The gene calls are TRBV9 and TRBJ1-1; no firm D call. Between the trimmed V and J ends, which lost 1 base and 0 bases, there was a span of 4 bases. The CDR3 has 13 residues. CDR1 is SGDLS and CDR2 is YYNGEE in the germline V gene. The variable domain in full, with the rest retrieved from reference TRBV9 and TRBJ1-1, is DSGVTQTPKHLITATGQRVTLRCSPRSGDLSVYWYQQSLDQGLQFLIQYYNGEERAKGNILERFSAQQFPDLHSELNLSSLELGDSALYFCASSVQMNTEAFFGQGTRLTVV.

There are many counts of this clonotype. The chain couples TRBV18 to TRBJ1-5; D uncertain. The germline V gene has CDR1 KGHSH and CDR2 LQKENI. The CDR3 sequence is 14 residues long. The ends were cut back, 3 bases at V and 2 bases at J, with 8 bases in the middle. The CDR3 DNA reads TGTGCCAGCTCACCTGGACCAGGCAATCAGCCCCAGCATTTT. Translating it yields CASSPGPGNQPQHF.

This chain uses TRBV29-1 with TRBJ1-1; no reliable D call. The V end was cut by 4 bases, the J end by 0 bases, with 12 bases between. Germline V gene lookup returns CDR1 SQVTM and CDR2 ANQGSEA. This CDR3 is 14 amino acids long. The CDR3 region has the DNA TGCAGCGTTGCGGCGGGAGATATGAACACTGAAGCTTTCTTT. This sequence encodes CSVAAGDMNTEAFF.

This clonotype showed up just a few times. The chain employs TRBV15 and TRBJ2-7, with D perhaps TRBD1 (7 bases). CDR1 LNHNV and CDR2 YYDKDF come from the germline V gene (reference sequence). The CDR3 extends over 15 amino acids. V was clipped by 0 bases and J by 2 bases, with 11 bases between them. CDR3 in DNA: TGTGCCACCAGCAGAGATGCAGGGGGGACCTACGAGCAGTACTTC. Residues: CATSRDAGGTYEQYF.

The rearrangement links TRBV30 to TRBJ1-2; possible D gene TRBD1, 6 bases. Trimming removed 8 bases from V and 4 bases from J, with 14 bases in between. Per germline, CDR1 GTSNPN and CDR2 SVGIG (reference sequence). The CDR3 length is 12 residues. CDR3 sequence reads: CAGTTGGYGYTF. In DNA form, the CDR3 reads TGTGCCGGAACGACAGGCGGCTATGGCTACACCTTC.

In this sample, this clonotype turned up many times. The chain employs TRBV29-1 and TRBJ2-1, with a possible D match to TRBD1 (6 bases). V lost 2 bases to trimming and J lost 9 bases, with 14 bases between them. The germline CDR1 and CDR2 sequences are SQVTM and ANQGSEA. The length of the CDR3 is 13 residues. The CDR3 loop is CSVEMWVRGEQFF. CDR3 bases: TGCAGCGTTGAAATGTGGGTCAGGGGTGAGCAGTTCTTC.

The V gene is TRBV5-6, the J gene TRBJ1-1, with D possibly being TRBD1 (5 bases). Trimming removed 1 base from V and 14 bases from J, with 15 bases in between. CDR1 and CDR2 from the germline V gene are SGHDT and YYEEEE. This CDR3 spans 12 amino acids. The CDR3 coding sequence is TGTGCCAGCAGCTTGAGTGTGGCAGGGAGCTTCTTT. Translating gives CASSLSVAGSFF.

This clonotype was detected ten times or more. The chain joins TRBV20-1 to TRBJ1-3; no reliable D call. Per the germline V gene, CDR1 is DFQATT and CDR2 is SNEGSKA (reference sequence). Trimming took 5 bases from V and 0 from J, leaving 11 bases between them. The CDR3 has 14 residues. This CDR3 is CSAAAESSGNTIYF. Written as DNA, the CDR3 is TGCAGTGCTGCGGCAGAGAGCTCTGGAAACACCATATATTTT.

This clonotype was detected only a few times. The chain recombines TRBV4-1 with TRBJ2-3; 7 nucleotides match TRBD1. From germline, CDR1 is MGHRA and CDR2 YSYEKL. V gave up 4 bases and J gave up 4 bases; unmatched junction bases: 2. The CDR3 runs to 13 residues. The CDR3 DNA sequence: TGCGCCAGCAGCCGGGACAGCCCAGATACGCAGTATTTT. This translates into CASSRDSPDTQYF.

The genes are TRBV18 and TRBJ1-5, with D hard to call. Germline V gene sequence: CDR1 KGHSH, CDR2 LQKENI. Trimming cost V 4 bases and J 4 bases, with 14 bases left between them. The CDR3 contains 15 residues. The CDR3 region is CASSREGGWNQPQHF. CDR3 coding DNA: TGTGCCAGCTCACGAGAGGGCGGGTGGAATCAGCCCCAGCATTTT.

This clonotype was observed many times. The CDR3 region is CASEPTSGASTDTQYF. DNA of the CDR3: TGTGCCAGCGAGCCAACTAGCGGGGCCAGCACAGATACGCAGTATTTT. This sequence joins TRBV7-9 and TRBJ2-3; 10 bases map to TRBD2. Germline CDR1 reads SEHNR; CDR2 reads FQNEAQ (reference sequence). This CDR3 is 16 amino acids long. V shed 8 bases and J 0 bases; nucleotides not matched to a gene: 8.

The sample holds many counts of this clonotype. The chain has TRBV7-8 and TRBJ1-6; tentative D call: TRBD1 (5 bases). The CDR3 runs to 13 residues. V shed 5 bases and J shed 10 bases, with 12 bases lying between them. CDR1 and CDR2 from the germline V gene are SGHVS and FQNEAQ. CDR3 DNA sequence: TGTGCCAGCAGCCCACCGGGGACCTCACCCCTCCACTTT. As protein: CASSPPGTSPLHF. Complete variable domain (other parts from reference TRBV7-8 and TRBJ1-6): GAGVSQSPRYKVAKRGQDVALRCDPISGHVSLFWYQQALGQGPEFLTYFQNEAQLDKSGLPSDRFFAERPEGSVSTLKIQRTQQEDSAVYLCASSPPGTSPLHFGNGTRLTVT.

This clonotype showed up many times. This chain joins TRBV25-1 and TRBJ2-3; 10 positions match TRBD1. Unmatched junction bases numbered 3, after V lost 3 bases and J lost 0 bases. The germline gives CDR1 MGHDK, CDR2 SYGVNS. The CDR3 runs 16 residues. This CDR3 reads CASSEGTGVSTDTQYF. CDR3 coding DNA: TGTGCCAGCAGTGAGGGGACAGGGGTCAGCACAGATACGCAGTATTTT.

This clonotype showed up many times. The V call is TRBV2, the J call TRBJ1-2, with a weak D call TRBD1 (5 bases). The CDR3 consists of 15 residues. Trimming took 0 bases from V and 0 from J, leaving 8 bases between them. CDR1 SNHLY and CDR2 FYNNEI come from the germline V gene. Here the CDR3 reads CASSEAQGSNYGYTF. The CDR3 DNA sequence: TGTGCCAGCAGTGAAGCGCAGGGTTCTAACTATGGCTACACCTTC. Based on the CDR3 plus reference TRBV2 and TRBJ1-2, the full variable domain is EPEVTQTPSHQVTQMGQEVILRCVPISNHLYFYWYRQILGQKVEFLVSFYNNEISEKSEIFDDQFSVERPDGSNFTLKIRSTKLEDSAMYFCASSEAQGSNYGYTFGSGTRLTVV.

This clonotype showed up many times. The rearrangement uses TRBV9 and TRBJ1-2; tentative D call: TRBD1 (6 bases). The germline V gene has CDR1 SGDLS and CDR2 YYNGEE. Deletions cut 4 bases from V and 7 bases from J, with 26 bases between. This CDR3 has 17 residues. CDR3 region: CASSRPGGAQPLSGYTF. The DNA of the CDR3 is TGTGCCAGCAGCCGACCTGGGGGGGCCCAGCCCCTTAGTGGCTACACCTTC.

This clonotype was recorded at least ten times. The chain joins TRBV2 to TRBJ2-6, with 8 bases fitting TRBD1. Germline CDR1 and CDR2: SNHLY and FYNNEI. V shed 7 bases, J shed 2 bases, and the junction held 7 bases outside the gene matches. The CDR3 is made up of 16 amino acids. The CDR3 coding sequence is TGTGCCAGCACCGGACAGGGTTTTGCTGGGGCCAACGTCCTGACTTTC. Its protein is CASTGQGFAGANVLTF.

This clonotype was observed many times. J is TRBJ1-1 and V is TRBV30; TRBD1 is a possible D gene (6 bases). The CDR3 contains 13 residues. CDR1 GTSNPN and CDR2 SVGIG come from the germline V gene (reference sequence). The germline V and J ends were trimmed by 6 bases and 7 bases, with 18 bases remaining between them. The CDR3 region has the DNA TGTGCCTGCCAGGTGCGGGGGCCGGGTGAAGCTTTCTTT. It is translated as CACQVRGPGEAFF.

This chain connects TRBV20-1 to TRBJ2-1, with D possibly TRBD2 on 7 matching bases. The CDR3 loop spans 14 amino acids. The germline V gene has CDR1 DFQATT and CDR2 SNEGSKA (reference sequence). Trimming cost V 6 bases and J 8 bases, with 20 bases left between them. CDR3 region: CSAGGGPRMDEQFF. The CDR3 coding sequence is TGCAGTGCGGGGGGGGGGCCGAGGATGGATGAGCAGTTCTTC.

This clonotype was seen repeatedly, ten times or more. The V gene is TRBV5-1, the J gene TRBJ1-4; the D is unclear. Per germline, CDR1 SGHRS and CDR2 YFSETQ. The CDR3 sequence is 14 residues long. Trimming left V 2 bases short and J 4 bases short, with 9 bases between. This CDR3 is CASSFREDNEKLFF. The CDR3 region has the DNA TGCGCCAGCAGCTTCCGAGAAGATAATGAAAAACTGTTTTTT.

The sample holds a few counts of this clonotype. The genes are TRBV12-3 or TRBV12-4 and TRBJ2-3, with D tentatively TRBD2 (6 bases). V lost 3 bases and J lost 4, with 17 bases in between. This CDR3 comprises 16 residues. CDR3 protein: CASSFGGPGSADTQYF. The CDR3 DNA is TGTGCCAGCAGTTTCGGAGGGCCAGGGTCGGCAGATACGCAGTATTTT.

This clonotype was counted ten times or more. V is TRBV9 and J is TRBJ2-3; TRBD2 agrees at 9 bases. Looked up from germline, CDR1 is SGDLS and CDR2 is YYNGEE. The CDR3 has 14 residues. With V trimmed by 0 bases and J by 6 bases, 2 bases remained unmatched. CDR3 nucleotide sequence: TGTGCCAGCAGCGTAGGCGGGGGGGCGGATACGCAGTATTTT. Translation: CASSVGGGADTQYF.

The sample holds many counts of this clonotype. This sequence joins TRBV7-3 and TRBJ2-1; 8 bases map to TRBD1. CDR3 length: 15 amino acids. The V gene's germline CDR1 is SGHTA and CDR2 FQGTGA. V trimming: 3 bases; J trimming: 6 bases; junction bases outside the gene matches: 7. CDR3: CASSLGQGAVNEQFF. CDR3 coding DNA: TGTGCCAGCAGCTTGGGCCAGGGGGCGGTCAATGAGCAGTTCTTC.

CDR3 region: CASSLIDRITGELFF. DNA for the CDR3: TGTGCCAGCAGCTTAATAGACAGGATTACCGGGGAGCTGTTTTTT. The V gene is TRBV7-8, the J gene TRBJ2-2; D possibly corresponds to TRBD1 (6 bases). Germline values: CDR1 SGHVS, CDR2 FQNEAQ. The V and J ends lost 2 bases and 5 bases respectively, with 12 bases between them. This CDR3 has 15 amino acids. Full variable domain (rest looked up from reference TRBV7-8 and TRBJ2-2): GAGVSQSPRYKVAKRGQDVALRCDPISGHVSLFWYQQALGQGPEFLTYFQNEAQLDKSGLPSDRFFAERPEGSVSTLKIQRTQQEDSAVYLCASSLIDRITGELFFGEGSRLTVL.

Many counts were recorded for this clonotype. This chain connects TRBV12-3 or TRBV12-4 to TRBJ2-2, with a possible D match to TRBD1 (7 bases). The CDR3 is 13 residues long. Trimming removed 5 bases from V and 7 bases from J, with 11 bases in between. For the CDR3, the DNA is TGTGCCAGCAGTCCAGGGGGGTTCGGGGAGCTGTTTTTT. The encoded protein is CASSPGGFGELFF.